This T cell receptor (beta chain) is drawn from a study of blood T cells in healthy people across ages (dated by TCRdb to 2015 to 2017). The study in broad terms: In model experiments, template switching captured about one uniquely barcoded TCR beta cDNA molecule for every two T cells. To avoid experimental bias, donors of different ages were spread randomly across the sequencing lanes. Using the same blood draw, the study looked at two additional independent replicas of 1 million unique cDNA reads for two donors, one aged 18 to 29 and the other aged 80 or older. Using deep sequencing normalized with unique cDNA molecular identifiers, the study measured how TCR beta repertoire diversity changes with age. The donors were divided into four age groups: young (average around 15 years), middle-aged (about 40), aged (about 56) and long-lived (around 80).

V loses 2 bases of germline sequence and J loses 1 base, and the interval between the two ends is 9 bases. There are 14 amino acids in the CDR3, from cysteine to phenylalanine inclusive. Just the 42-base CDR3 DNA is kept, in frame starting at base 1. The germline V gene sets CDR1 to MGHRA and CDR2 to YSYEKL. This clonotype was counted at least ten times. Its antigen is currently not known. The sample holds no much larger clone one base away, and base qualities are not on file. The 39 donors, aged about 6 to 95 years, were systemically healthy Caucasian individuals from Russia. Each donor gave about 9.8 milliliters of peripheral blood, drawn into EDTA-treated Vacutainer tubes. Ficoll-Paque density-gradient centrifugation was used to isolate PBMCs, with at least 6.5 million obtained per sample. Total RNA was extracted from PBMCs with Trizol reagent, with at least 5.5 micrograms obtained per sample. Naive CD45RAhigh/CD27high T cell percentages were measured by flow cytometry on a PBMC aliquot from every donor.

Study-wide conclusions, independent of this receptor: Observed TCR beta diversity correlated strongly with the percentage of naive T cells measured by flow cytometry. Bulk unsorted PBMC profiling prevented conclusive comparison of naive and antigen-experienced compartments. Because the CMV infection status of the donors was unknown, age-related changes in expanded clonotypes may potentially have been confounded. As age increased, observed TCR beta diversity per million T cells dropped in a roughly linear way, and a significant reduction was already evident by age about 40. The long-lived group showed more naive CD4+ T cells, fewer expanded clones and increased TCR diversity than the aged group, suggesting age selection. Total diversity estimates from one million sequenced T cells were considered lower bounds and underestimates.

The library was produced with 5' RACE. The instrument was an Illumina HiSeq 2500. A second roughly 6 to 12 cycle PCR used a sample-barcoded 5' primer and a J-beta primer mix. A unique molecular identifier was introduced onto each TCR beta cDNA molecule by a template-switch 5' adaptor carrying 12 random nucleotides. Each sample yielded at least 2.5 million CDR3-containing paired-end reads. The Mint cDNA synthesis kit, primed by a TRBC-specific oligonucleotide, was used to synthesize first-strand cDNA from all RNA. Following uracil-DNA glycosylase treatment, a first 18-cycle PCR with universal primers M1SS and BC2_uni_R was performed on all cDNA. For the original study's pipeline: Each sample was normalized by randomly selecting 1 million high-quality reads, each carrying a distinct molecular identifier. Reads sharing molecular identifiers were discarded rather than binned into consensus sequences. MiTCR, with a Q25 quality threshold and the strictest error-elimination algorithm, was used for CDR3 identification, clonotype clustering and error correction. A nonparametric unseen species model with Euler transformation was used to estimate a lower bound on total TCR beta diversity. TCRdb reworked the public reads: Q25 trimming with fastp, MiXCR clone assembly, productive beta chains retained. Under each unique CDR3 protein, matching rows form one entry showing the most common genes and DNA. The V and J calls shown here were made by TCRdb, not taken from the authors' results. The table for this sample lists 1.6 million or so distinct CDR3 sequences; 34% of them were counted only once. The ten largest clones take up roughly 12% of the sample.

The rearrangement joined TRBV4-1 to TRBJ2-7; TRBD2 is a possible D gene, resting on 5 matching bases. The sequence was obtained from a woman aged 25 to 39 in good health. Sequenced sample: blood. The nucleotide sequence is TGCGCCAGCAGCCAACTGCCGGGATCCTACGAGCAGTACTTC. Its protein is CASSQLPGSYEQYF.